This is a list of T cell receptor beta chains from one sample in a study of siplizumab effects on memory and regulatory T cells. Sequenced by immunoSEQ multiplex PCR; TCRdb stores in-frame clones only, minus some. This sample has about 100,000 clones; approximately 90% occur once, and the top ten carry about 0.7%. The sample taken for sequencing was Tregs sorted from blood. The receptors originated from a human donor in good health. Both conserved end residues are part of each CDR3. A D gene is named only where the DNA matches it firmly. For some rows the clone size is stated as once, few or many, or as a class when expanded; others skip it.

>NA|TRBJ2-2|NA|TRBV7-9
CASSPVRGSVTGELFF
TGTGCCAGCAGCCCCGTGCGTGGCAGTGTGACCGGGGAGCTGTTTTTT
>NA|TRBJ2-3|TRBD2|TRBV11-2
CASSLSGGTQYF
TGTGCCAGCAGCTTATCGGGAGGTACGCAGTATTTT
>NA|TRBJ2-7|NA|TRBV28
CASSQKWTTRPYEQYF
TGTGCCAGCAGCCAAAAATGGACTACTCGACCCTACGAGCAGTACTTC
>NA|TRBJ2-3|TRBD2|TRBV27
CASSLAGGPLPDTQYF
TGTGCCAGCAGTTTAGCGGGAGGGCCTCTCCCAGATACGCAGTATTTT
>NA|TRBJ2-1|TRBD2|TRBV10-3
CAISDWSKGSGGHGVF
TGTGCCATCAGCGATTGGAGCAAGGGCTCGGGAGGCCATGGCGTCTTC
>NA|TRBJ1-4|NA|TRBV18
CASSPQGINEKLFF
TGTGCCAGCTCACCACAGGGGATTAATGAAAAACTGTTTTTT
>NA|TRBJ2-2|NA|TRBV9
CASSVGGSGELFF
TGTGCCAGCAGCGTAGGAGGGTCCGGGGAGCTGTTTTTT
>NA|TRBJ2-6|NA|TRBV11-2
CASSSRTASSGANVLTF
TGTGCCAGCAGCTCGCGGACAGCTAGCTCTGGGGCCAACGTCCTGACTTTC
>NA|TRBJ1-1|NA|TRBV11-2
CASTSFRDSFF
TGTGCCAGCACCTCCTTCAGGGACTCTTTCTTT
>NA|TRBJ2-3|NA|TRBV5-4
CASSKGRGFSTDTQYF
TGTGCCAGCAGCAAAGGGAGGGGGTTTAGCACAGATACGCAGTATTTT
>NA|TRBJ2-7|NA|TRBV6-5
CATSTGSYEQYF
TGTGCCACCTCGACAGGATCCTACGAGCAGTACTTC
>once|TRBJ2-7|NA|TRBV30
CAWSGGRTSSYEQYF
TGTGCCTGGAGCGGAGGGAGAACGAGCTCCTACGAGCAGTACTTC